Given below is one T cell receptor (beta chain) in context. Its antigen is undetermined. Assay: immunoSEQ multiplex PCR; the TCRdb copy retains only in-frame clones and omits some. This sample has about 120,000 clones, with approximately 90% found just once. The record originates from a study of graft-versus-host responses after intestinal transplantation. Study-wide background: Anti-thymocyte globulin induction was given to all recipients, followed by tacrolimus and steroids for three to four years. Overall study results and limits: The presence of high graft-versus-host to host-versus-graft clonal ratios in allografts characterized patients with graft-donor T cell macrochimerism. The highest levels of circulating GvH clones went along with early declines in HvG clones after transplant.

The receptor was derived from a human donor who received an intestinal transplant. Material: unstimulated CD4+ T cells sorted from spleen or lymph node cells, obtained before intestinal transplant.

DNA of the CDR3: TGTGCCAGCAGTAGGGGCAGGGCCTACGAGCAGTACTTC. It is translated as CASSRGRAYEQYF. J is TRBJ2-7 and V is TRBV28, with a tentative D call TRBD1 (5 bases). The CDR3 has 13 residues. Germline V gives CDR1 MDHEN, CDR2 SYDVKM. V was clipped by 5 bases and J by 2 bases, with 10 bases between them. Full variable domain (missing parts from reference TRBV28 and TRBJ2-7): DVKVTQSSRYLVKRTGEKVFLECVQDMDHENMFWYRQDPGLGLRLIYFSYDVKMKEKGDIPEGYSVSREKKERFSLILESASTNQTSMYLCASSRGRAYEQYFGPGTRLTVT.